This record covers a single T cell receptor (beta chain). The antigen remains undetermined. Amplification of TCR alpha and beta CDR3 regions from RNA used iRepertoire nested multiplex PCR. One entry per CDR3 protein results from TCRdb running MiXCR on the multiplex PCR reads. This sample has more than 110,000 distinct CDR3 sequences; about 39% occur once, and the top ten carry around 18%. This record comes from a study of glioma-infiltrating T cells. General study results and limits: Above-expected tissue-blood divergence occurred in all gliomas, most in low-grade ones.

V lost 1 base, J lost 5 bases, and 7 bases lay in between. CDR1 and CDR2 (germline): SGHNT, YYREEE (reference sequence). This CDR3 region has 13 residues. The genes are TRBV5-4 and TRBJ1-5; no firm D call. The sample was glioma tissue, nonneoplastic brain tissue, or PBMCs (not recorded which). The origin of this receptor is a human donor with low-grade glioma or glioblastoma, undergoing nonglioma brain surgery, or in good health (not recorded which). This CDR3 is CASSLNGDQPQHF. CDR3 DNA: TGTGCCAGCAGCTTGAACGGGGATCAGCCCCAGCATTTT.